This T cell receptor beta chain appears in the sequencing data of a study of graft-versus-host responses after intestinal transplantation. General study points: GvH clones were identified in recipient marrow, with some first appearing in ileum or blood.

Sequencing used immunoSEQ multiplex PCR; TCRdb keeps in-frame clones, though not all of them. The sample carries some 82,000 clones, around nine tenths recorded once. On this clone: Its matching antigen is unknown.

Germline assignment: CDR1 MDHEN and CDR2 SYDVKM. The trim removed 4 bases at V and 2 bases at J, leaving 7 bases unmatched. There are 17 residues in the CDR3. The rearrangement links TRBV28 to TRBJ2-2; 10 bases match TRBD2. This clonotype was sampled from a human donor who was the organ donor for an intestinal transplant. Specimen: unstimulated CD8+ T cells sorted from spleen or lymph node cells, collected before transplant. Here the CDR3 reads CASSYDSGGPNTGELFF. CDR3 bases: TGTGCCAGCAGTTATGATAGCGGGGGGCCTAACACCGGGGAGCTGTTTTTT.